One sample yielded the 9 T cell receptor beta chains listed below, sequenced in a study of T-cell memory formation after mild COVID-19. TCRdb processed the 5' RACE reads anew with MiXCR; each CDR3 protein has one entry. The table has under 400,000 distinct CDR3 sequences, approximately 21% seen once; the top ten hold under 15%. Sample: PBMCs or a T cell subset sorted from them (not recorded which). These receptors all stem from an adult woman who had mild COVID-19 (a few samples of this study predate the infection). Cell type and time point are not known.

V usage is TRBV20-1 and J usage is TRBJ1-3, with D uncertain. The CDR3 covers 12 residues. Germline CDR1 reads DFQATT; CDR2 reads SNEGSKA (reference sequence). Trimming cost V 5 bases and J 4 bases, with 9 bases left between them. CDR3 sequence: CSAWGSGNTIYF. The CDR3, as DNA: TGCAGTGCTTGGGGTTCGGGAAACACCATATATTTT.

V and J are TRBV30 and TRBJ2-2; TRBD1 might be the D (6 bases). Trimming pared 2 bases from V and 5 bases from J, leaving 9 bases between. This CDR3 has 13 amino acids. CDR1 is GTSNPN and CDR2 is SVGIG in the germline V gene (reference sequence). CDR3 coding DNA: TGTGCCTGGAGTCTACAGGGTACCGGGGAGCTGTTTTTT. Its translation: CAWSLQGTGELFF. The full variable domain, in which reference TRBV30 and TRBJ2-2 provide the parts outside the CDR3, is SQTIHQWPATLVQPVGSPLSLECTVEGTSNPNLYWYRQAAGRGLQLLFYSVGIGQISSEVPQNLSASRPQDRQFILSSKKLLLSDSGFYLCAWSLQGTGELFFGEGSRLTVL.

This clonotype came up a few times. The J gene is TRBJ2-3, the V gene TRBV6-1; 9 positions agree with TRBD2. Germline V CDR1 and CDR2: MNHNS, SASEGT. This CDR3 has 13 amino acids. Trimming removed 6 bases from V and 4 bases from J; junction bases left unmatched: 2. DNA of the CDR3: TGTGCCAGCAGGGCGGGGGGGCCAGATACGCAGTATTTT. Its protein product is CASRAGGPDTQYF.

This chain uses TRBV6-5 with TRBJ1-1; D may be TRBD1 (5 bases). Trimming took off 6 bases at V and 10 bases at J, with 15 bases between the two ends. CDR1 and CDR2 from the germline V gene are MNHEY and SVGAGI. This CDR3 has 12 residues. For the CDR3, the DNA is TGTGCCAGCAGGGGGATCCAGGGAACAGCTTTCTTT. Amino acids: CASRGIQGTAFF.

The DNA for the CDR3 is TGTGCCAGCAAGAAGACGGGACAGGGCTACGAGCAGTACTTC. Translation gives CASKKTGQGYEQYF. The J gene is TRBJ2-7, the V gene TRBV2; the match to TRBD1 covers 9 bases. The CDR3 is 14 residues long. CDR1 is SNHLY and CDR2 is FYNNEI in the germline V gene. V was clipped by 7 bases and J by 3 bases; unmatched bases: 7.

The rearrangement uses TRBV12-3 or TRBV12-4 and TRBJ2-1; 16 bases match TRBD2. There are 17 residues in the CDR3. The V segment lost 5 bases and the J segment 6 bases; nucleotides outside the gene matches: 7. CDR3 protein: CASSLGLAGGGSNEQFF. As DNA, the CDR3 is TGTGCCAGCAGTCTGGGACTAGCGGGAGGGGGCTCCAATGAGCAGTTCTTC.

The chain carries TRBV10-3 and TRBJ2-3; TRBD2 matches at 9 bases. CDR1 and CDR2 (germline): ENHRY, SYGVKD. V lost 5 bases, J lost 4 bases, and 7 bases stayed unmatched. CDR3 length equals 15 residues. The DNA for the CDR3 is TGTGCCATCAGTCCAGGGACTAGCAGGGCAGATACGCAGTATTTT. It specifies CAISPGTSRADTQYF.

The V gene is TRBV2, the J gene TRBJ1-4; TRBD1 aligns across 7 bases. Germline V gives CDR1 SNHLY, CDR2 FYNNEI. V lost 6 bases and J lost 6; bases outside the gene matches: 4. The CDR3 has 13 residues. In DNA, the CDR3 is TGTGCCAGCAGCAAGGACAGGCATGAAAAACTGTTTTTT. Encoded protein: CASSKDRHEKLFF.

There are a few counts of this clonotype. The chain links TRBV6-1 to TRBJ1-4; 8 bases match TRBD1. In germline, CDR1 is MNHNS, CDR2 SASEGT. The CDR3 consists of 14 residues. After removal of 8 bases from V and 10 bases from J, the junction contained 12 bases not matched to a gene. Here the CDR3 DNA reads TGTGCCAGCCTCTACGGGACAGGACGTGGAAAACTGTTTTTT. It encodes CASLYGTGRGKLFF.